This T cell receptor (beta chain) was sequenced during a study of Graves' ophthalmopathy and Graves' hyperthyroidism. As for the study in general: Pretreatment peripheral blood was obtained at initial diagnosis.

V shed 1 base, J shed 1 base, and the junction held 4 bases outside the gene matches. Germline CDR1 SGHRS, CDR2 YFSETQ. The CDR3 is 15 amino acids. Whole-study findings and limits: Ophthalmopathy progression was predicted with 55% to 71% sensitivity and roughly 79% specificity. The blood repertoire also included most expanded thyroid clonotypes above 0.001 frequency.

PBMCs were density-gradient isolated from about 9.6 ml fresh blood. About this clonotype itself: Its antigen is as yet unknown.

TCR beta CDR3 amplification used RNA transcripts. Second-round multiplex PCR came after first-round RT-PCR with HTBI primers. TCRdb passed the multiplex PCR reads through MiXCR, listing each CDR3 protein once. This sample has hundreds of thousands of distinct CDR3 sequences, with about two fifths found just once. The TCR comes from an adult man with Graves' ophthalmopathy. The J gene is TRBJ2-7, the V gene TRBV5-1, with TRBD2 matching over 8 bases. The sample taken for sequencing was peripheral blood. CDR3 sequence (DNA): TGCGCCAGCAGCTTGCGCGGGGGGCCGTCCTACGAGCAGTACTTC. This sequence encodes CASSLRGGPSYEQYF.